This is a list of T cell receptor beta chains from one sample in a study of graft-versus-host responses after intestinal transplantation. Data came from immunoSEQ multiplex PCR; TCRdb stores just in-frame clones and leaves some out. The profile shows about 50,000 clones, 85% to 95% of them singletons. The antigens these receptors bind are not known. Sample: unstimulated CD4+ T cells sorted from spleen or lymph node cells, taken before transplant. Receptors were obtained from a human donor who was the organ donor for an intestinal transplant. The conserved cysteine and the conserved F or W are not part of the CDR3 here. Fields, in order: clone size, J gene, V gene, CDR3 protein. Clone size, where shown, is once, few, many, or a class for clones that have expanded.

.	TRBJ2-3	TRBV2	ASSEALSPIGEPDASSTDTQY
.	TRBJ1-2	TRBV11-3	ASSLNGTPYGYT
.	TRBJ2-2	TRBV7-8	ASSFGTANTGELF
.	TRBJ2-1	TRBV7-8	ASSSSSGRAYNEQF
.	TRBJ2-3	TRBV29-1	SVEGPSGRGTDTQY
.	TRBJ2-3	TRBV9	ASSPPGGYTNTQY
.	TRBJ2-2	TRBV11-1	ASSFAGTDTGELF
.	TRBJ2-7	TRBV9	ASSAKTGSSYEQY
.	.	TRBV7-3	ASSLGGSGRLSGEQY
.	.	TRBV5-5	ASSLEDRVVYEQY
.	TRBJ1-5	TRBV28	ASSFQTGVKSNQPQH
.	TRBJ2-3	TRBV19	ASSIPPRDTQY
.	TRBJ1-6	TRBV27	ASSLQGVPSPLH
.	TRBJ2-7	TRBV19	ASSIAGVSEQY
.	TRBJ2-2	TRBV6-6	ASSNLGTGELF
once	TRBJ1-5	TRBV27	ASSAHGQGIQPQH
.	TRBJ1-4	TRBV7-3	ASIKPGGRTTTNEKLF
.	TRBJ2-3	TRBV10-2	ASGTSGRGTDTQY
.	TRBJ2-1	TRBV7-3	ASSLHGNEQF
.	TRBJ2-5	TRBV5-5	ASSLVGHQETQY
.	TRBJ2-5	TRBV19	ASSPRTPQGRETQY
once	TRBJ2-1	TRBV5-4	ASSQDTGQDHNEQF
once	TRBJ1-6	TRBV7-2	ASSRRQGFSPLH
.	TRBJ2-3	TRBV29-1	SVEEEGGGPDTQY
.	TRBJ2-1	TRBV25-1	ASSGQGSINEQF
once	TRBJ2-3	TRBV5-1	ASSLEDTQY
.	TRBJ1-1	TRBV27	ASSYTGGPEAF
.	TRBJ1-1	TRBV28	ASSSGGFRNEAF
.	TRBJ2-3	TRBV5-4	ASSLELAGTDTQY
once	TRBJ2-3	TRBV7-6	ASSFGPGGTDTQY
.	TRBJ2-7	TRBV10-3	ATGQGRDEQY
.	TRBJ2-3	TRBV7-8	ASNRALSTDTQY
.	TRBJ2-1	TRBV6-1	ASREIAGAYNEQF
.	TRBJ1-1	TRBV27	ASRPLRAGPSWTEAF
.	.	TRBV28	ASSLLAGGLLTYEQY
.	TRBJ2-7	TRBV7-6	ASSSRLAGGLDEQY
.	TRBJ1-6	TRBV7-2	ASSLADKGNSPLH
.	TRBJ2-7	TRBV28	ASSTPPGGYEQY
.	TRBJ2-7	TRBV5-1	ASSLTSGGPYEQY
.	TRBJ2-1	TRBV15	ATSPRRAGEQF
.	TRBJ2-7	TRBV7-3	ASSLGGSGRLSGEQY
.	TRBJ2-2	TRBV4-3	ASSPGGQGGGELF
.	TRBJ2-7	TRBV6-5	ASSSLYEQY
.	TRBJ2-5	TRBV6-1	ASSPGDSQETQY
few	TRBJ1-2	TRBV10-3	AISESGQNYGYT
.	TRBJ2-3	TRBV19	ASSIRRGVDTQY